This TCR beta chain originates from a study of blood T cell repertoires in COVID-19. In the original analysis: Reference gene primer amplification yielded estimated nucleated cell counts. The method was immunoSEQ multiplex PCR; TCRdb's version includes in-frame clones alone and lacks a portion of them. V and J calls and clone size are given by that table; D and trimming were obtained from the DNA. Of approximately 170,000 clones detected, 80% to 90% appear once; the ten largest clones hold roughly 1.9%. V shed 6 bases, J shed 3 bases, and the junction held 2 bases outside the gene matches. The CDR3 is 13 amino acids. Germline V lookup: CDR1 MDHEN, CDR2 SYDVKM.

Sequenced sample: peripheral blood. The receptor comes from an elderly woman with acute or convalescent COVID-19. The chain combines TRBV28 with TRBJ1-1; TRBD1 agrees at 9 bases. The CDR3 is CASRGQGYTEAFF. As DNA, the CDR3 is TGTGCCAGCAGAGGACAGGGGTACACTGAAGCTTTCTTT.